The 11 T cell receptor beta chains below were found in one sample sequenced in a study of blood T cell repertoires in COVID-19. Assay: immunoSEQ multiplex PCR; the TCRdb copy retains only in-frame clones and omits some. The sample holds 180,000 or so clones; around nine tenths are singletons and the top ten take 3% to 4.5%. The specimen sequenced was peripheral blood. Receptors originate from a man between 18 and 35 years old with active or convalescent COVID-19.

This clone appeared a single time. The chain has TRBV19 and TRBJ1-5, with a weak D call TRBD1 (6 bases). Trimming pared 3 bases from V and 4 bases from J, leaving 10 bases between. CDR3 length: 14 residues. The germline CDR1 and CDR2 sequences are LNHDA and SQIVND (reference sequence). As DNA, the CDR3 is TGTGCCAGTAGTATTGCAGGGGCAAATCAGCCCCAGCATTTT. Protein sequence: CASSIAGANQPQHF.

This clone was recorded a few times. V usage is TRBV5-1 and J usage is TRBJ2-7; D perhaps matches TRBD1 (6 bases). Trimming cost V 4 bases and J 2 bases, with 16 bases left between them. Germline V CDR1 and CDR2: SGHRS, YFSETQ. The CDR3 is 15 residues long. CDR3 amino acids: CASSTRQESTYEQYV. DNA for the CDR3: TGCGCCAGCAGCACGCGACAGGAAAGCACCTACGAGCAGTACGTC.

The chain couples TRBV7-2 to TRBJ2-2; D ambiguous. Trimming left V 0 bases short and J 6 bases short, with 11 bases between. The CDR3 has 15 residues. Germline CDR1 reads SGHTA; CDR2 reads FQGNSA. The CDR3 DNA is TGTGCCAGCAGCTTAGCGGCTAGTTACCCCGGGGAGCTGTTTTTT. This codes for CASSLAASYPGELFF.

V and J are TRBV29-1 and TRBJ1-2; no firm D call. Germline V gives CDR1 SQVTM, CDR2 ANQGSEA. The CDR3 covers 13 residues. V was pared by 6 bases and J by 3 bases, with 14 bases between. CDR3 sequence: CSVTAGGHYGYTF. The CDR3 region has the DNA TGCAGCGTCACGGCCGGCGGCCACTATGGCTACACCTTC.

The CDR3 nucleotides are TGCGCCAGCAGACTATCCACAGGGGGCTATGGCTACACCTTC. Translating gives CASRLSTGGYGYTF. This chain connects TRBV5-1 to TRBJ1-2; 8 bases map to TRBD1. V shed 5 bases, J shed 4 bases, and the junction held 7 bases outside the gene matches. In germline, CDR1 is SGHRS, CDR2 YFSETQ. The CDR3 sequence is 14 residues long.

This chain links TRBV7-9 with TRBJ2-4; no reliable D call. The V gene lost 6 bases and the J gene lost 2 bases, with 20 bases spanning the gap. Per the germline V gene, CDR1 is SEHNR and CDR2 is FQNEAQ (reference sequence). The CDR3 loop spans 17 amino acids. This CDR3 reads CASSWSFDEVSKNIQYF. Written as DNA, the CDR3 is TGTGCCAGCAGTTGGTCTTTTGATGAGGTATCCAAAAACATTCAGTACTTC.

The DNA for the CDR3 is TGCGCCAGCAGCTTACTAGCGGAACTTACGCAGTATTTT. This encodes CASSLLAELTQYF. This chain links TRBV5-1 with TRBJ2-3; 8 bases are shared with TRBD2. With 2 bases clipped from V and 8 bases from J, the junction kept 4 bases outside the gene matches. The CDR3 is made up of 13 amino acids. From germline, CDR1 is SGHRS and CDR2 YFSETQ.

The genes are TRBV27 and TRBJ2-1; 13 nucleotides line up with TRBD2. The trim removed 6 bases at V and 5 bases at J, leaving 1 base unmatched. This CDR3 has 14 amino acids. CDR1 and CDR2 from the germline V gene are MNHEY and SMNVEV (reference sequence). The CDR3 loop reads CASRTSGRNNEQFF. The CDR3 nucleotides are TGTGCCAGCAGGACTAGCGGGAGGAACAATGAGCAGTTCTTC.

V is TRBV5-1 and J is TRBJ2-1; 9 bases map to TRBD1. The CDR3 loop spans 13 amino acids. V lost 5 bases, J lost 7 bases, and 4 bases stayed unmatched. Germline values: CDR1 SGHRS, CDR2 YFSETQ. Written as DNA, the CDR3 is TGCGCCAGCAGGGGACAGGGTGGGAATGAGCAGTTCTTC. Its protein product is CASRGQGGNEQFF.

This clone came up a few times. This sequence joins TRBV2 and TRBJ2-3; 12 bases fit TRBD2. Germline assignment: CDR1 SNHLY and CDR2 FYNNEI. The junction had 4 bases not matched to a gene; V was cut back by 7 bases and J by 2 bases. The CDR3 extends over 15 amino acids. The CDR3 DNA follows: TGTGCCAGCAAGTCTAGCGGGGGGGTCACAGATACGCAGTATTTT. Its translation: CASKSSGGVTDTQYF.

The CDR3 nucleotides read TGTGCCAGCAGTTACTCTACACAGGGAAACTATGGCTACACCTTC. Residues: CASSYSTQGNYGYTF. The genes are TRBV6-6 and TRBJ1-2; D perhaps matches TRBD1 (6 bases). Germline-derived CDR1 and CDR2 are MNHNY and SVGAGI (reference sequence). Trimming took off 0 bases at V and 2 bases at J, with 10 bases between the two ends. This CDR3 comprises 15 residues.